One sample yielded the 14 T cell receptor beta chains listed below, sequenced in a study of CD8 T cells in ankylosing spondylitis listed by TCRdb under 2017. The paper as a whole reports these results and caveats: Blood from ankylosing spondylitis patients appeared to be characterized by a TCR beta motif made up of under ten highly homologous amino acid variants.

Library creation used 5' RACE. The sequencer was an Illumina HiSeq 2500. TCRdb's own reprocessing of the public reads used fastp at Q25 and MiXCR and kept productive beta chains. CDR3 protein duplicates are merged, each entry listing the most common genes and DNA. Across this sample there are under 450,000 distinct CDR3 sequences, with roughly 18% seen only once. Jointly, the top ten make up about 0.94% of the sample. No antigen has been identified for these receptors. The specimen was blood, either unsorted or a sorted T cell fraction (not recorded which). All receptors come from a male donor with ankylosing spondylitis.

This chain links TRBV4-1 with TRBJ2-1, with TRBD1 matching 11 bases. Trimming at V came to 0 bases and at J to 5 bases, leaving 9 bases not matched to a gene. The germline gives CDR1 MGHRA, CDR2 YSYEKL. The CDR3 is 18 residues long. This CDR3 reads CASSQEGGQGELNNEQFF. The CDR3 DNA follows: TGCGCCAGCAGCCAAGAGGGGGGACAGGGGGAGCTAAACAATGAGCAGTTCTTC.

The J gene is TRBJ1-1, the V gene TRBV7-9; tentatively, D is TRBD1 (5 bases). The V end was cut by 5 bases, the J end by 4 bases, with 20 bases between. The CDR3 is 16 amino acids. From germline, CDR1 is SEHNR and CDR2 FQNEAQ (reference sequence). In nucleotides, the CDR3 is TGTGCCAGCAGCCCAAAACGGGGGGAGGAGGGCACTGAAGCTTTCTTT. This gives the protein CASSPKRGEEGTEAFF.

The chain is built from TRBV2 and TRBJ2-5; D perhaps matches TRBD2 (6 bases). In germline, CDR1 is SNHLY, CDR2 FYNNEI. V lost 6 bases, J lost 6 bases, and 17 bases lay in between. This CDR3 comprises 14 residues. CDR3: CASSKPGGPQTQYF. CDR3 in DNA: TGTGCCAGCAGCAAACCTGGAGGGCCTCAGACCCAGTACTTC.

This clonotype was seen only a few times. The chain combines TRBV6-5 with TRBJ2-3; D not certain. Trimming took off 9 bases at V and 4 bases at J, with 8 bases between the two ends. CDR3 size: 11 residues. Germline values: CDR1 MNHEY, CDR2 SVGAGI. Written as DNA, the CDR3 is TGTGCCAGTCGTTCGGCAGATACGCAGTATTTT. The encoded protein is CASRSADTQYF.

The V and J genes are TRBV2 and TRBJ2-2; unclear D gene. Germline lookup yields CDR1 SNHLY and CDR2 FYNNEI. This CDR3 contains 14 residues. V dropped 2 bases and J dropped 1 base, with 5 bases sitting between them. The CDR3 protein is CASSERRNTGELFF. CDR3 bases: TGTGCCAGCAGTGAACGACGGAACACCGGGGAGCTGTTTTTT.

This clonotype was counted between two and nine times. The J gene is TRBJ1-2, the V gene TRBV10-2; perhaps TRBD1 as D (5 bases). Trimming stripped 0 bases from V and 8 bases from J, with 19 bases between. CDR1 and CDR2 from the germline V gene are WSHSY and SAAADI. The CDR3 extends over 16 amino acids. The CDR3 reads CASSESRDSREGGYTF. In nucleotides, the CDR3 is TGCGCCAGCAGTGAGTCTCGTGACAGCCGAGAGGGGGGCTACACCTTC.

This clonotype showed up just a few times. The CDR3 spells CASSLVAGDHYEQYF. CDR3 DNA: TGTGCCAGCAGCTTGGTGGCGGGGGACCACTACGAGCAGTACTTC. The V gene is TRBV5-5, the J gene TRBJ2-7, with 7 bases lining up with TRBD2. The CDR3 runs to 15 residues. CDR1 and CDR2 (germline): SGHKS, YYEKEE (reference sequence). V was pared by 0 bases and J by 3 bases, with 6 bases of the junction left unmatched.

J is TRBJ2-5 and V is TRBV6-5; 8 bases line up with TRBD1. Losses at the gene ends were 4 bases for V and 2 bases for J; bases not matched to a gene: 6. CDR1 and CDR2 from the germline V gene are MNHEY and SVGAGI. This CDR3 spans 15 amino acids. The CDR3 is CASSSQTGVQETQYF. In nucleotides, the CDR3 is TGTGCCAGCAGTTCCCAGACAGGGGTACAAGAGACCCAGTACTTC.

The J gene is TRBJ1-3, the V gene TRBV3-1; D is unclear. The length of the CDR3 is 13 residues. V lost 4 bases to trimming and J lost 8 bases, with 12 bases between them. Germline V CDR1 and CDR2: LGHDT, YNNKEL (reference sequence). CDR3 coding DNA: TGTGCCAGCAGCCTACTAGGGTTTGACACCATATATTTT. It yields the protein CASSLLGFDTIYF.

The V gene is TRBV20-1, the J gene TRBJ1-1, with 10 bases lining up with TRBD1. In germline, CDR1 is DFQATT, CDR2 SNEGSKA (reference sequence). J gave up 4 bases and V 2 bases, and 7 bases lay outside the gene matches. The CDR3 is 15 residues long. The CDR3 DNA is TGCAGTGCTAGAACCCGGGACAGGGGAGGCACTGAAGCTTTCTTT. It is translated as CSARTRDRGGTEAFF.

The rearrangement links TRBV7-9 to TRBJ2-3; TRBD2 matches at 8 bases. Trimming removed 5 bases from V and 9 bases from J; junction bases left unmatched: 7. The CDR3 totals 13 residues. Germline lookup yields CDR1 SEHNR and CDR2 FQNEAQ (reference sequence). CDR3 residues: CASSPTSVGTQYF. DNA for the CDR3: TGTGCCAGCAGCCCGACTAGCGTAGGAACGCAGTATTTT.

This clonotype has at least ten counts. The CDR3 protein is CASSLVAGGDTQYF. The CDR3 coding sequence is TGTGCCAGCAGCTTAGTAGCGGGAGGGGATACGCAGTATTTT. The chain combines TRBV7-3 with TRBJ2-3; 11 positions agree with TRBD2. From germline, CDR1 is SGHTA and CDR2 FQGTGA. This CDR3 spans 14 amino acids. After removal of 2 bases from V and 6 bases from J, the junction contained 1 base not matched to a gene.

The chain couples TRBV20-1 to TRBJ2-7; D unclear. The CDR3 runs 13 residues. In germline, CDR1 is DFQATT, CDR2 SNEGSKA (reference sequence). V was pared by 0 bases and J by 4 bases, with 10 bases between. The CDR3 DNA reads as TGCAGTGCTAGAGATAGAATGGGATACGAGCAGTACTTC. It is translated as CSARDRMGYEQYF.

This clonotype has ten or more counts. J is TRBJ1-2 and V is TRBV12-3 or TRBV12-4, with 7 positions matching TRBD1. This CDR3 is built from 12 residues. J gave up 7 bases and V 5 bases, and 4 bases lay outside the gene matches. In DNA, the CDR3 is TGTGCCAGCAGTGTCAACAGGGGTGGCTACACCTTC. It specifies CASSVNRGGYTF.